This T cell receptor (beta chain) was profiled in a study of blood T cell repertoires in COVID-19. Study in general: Samples came from the United States, Italy and Spain, spanning acute and convalescent COVID-19. T cells, B-cell-depleted T cells, or PBMCs provided the cDNA or gDNA that served as material.

The CDR3 runs to 16 residues. The J segment lost 4 bases and the V segment lost 6 bases, leaving 8 bases of the junction unmatched. Germline V gives CDR1 SEHNR, CDR2 FQNEAQ (reference sequence). As processed by the authors: By means of reference gene primer amplification, nucleated cell counts were estimated. Sequencing used immunoSEQ multiplex PCR; TCRdb keeps in-frame clones, though not all of them. The D gene and trimming were derived from the DNA, and the V and J assignments and clone size from that table. The sample lists roughly 100,000 clones, roughly nine tenths seen once, with around 2% in the top ten.

Source material: peripheral blood. This sequence originates from a middle-aged man with active COVID-19. V gene TRBV7-9 combines with J gene TRBJ2-5; TRBD2 agrees at 13 bases. The CDR3 loop reads CASRPTSGRPGETQYF. The CDR3 region has the DNA TGTGCCAGCAGGCCGACTAGCGGGAGGCCCGGAGAGACCCAGTACTTC.